These 4 T cell receptor beta chains came from one sample sequenced in a study of cytomegalovirus exposure and HLA in healthy donors. Both 60 Vbeta primers and 13 Jbeta primers went into the PCR. Assay: immunoSEQ multiplex PCR; the TCRdb copy retains only in-frame clones and omits some. The sample lists over 150,000 clones, about four fifths seen once, with about 7.7% in the top ten. Sequencing was performed on PBMCs. The receptor set was obtained from a woman under 40 in good health and CMV-seropositive.

The CDR3 region is CASSQGWGVSYEQYF. The CDR3 DNA is TGCGCCAGCAGCCAAGGGTGGGGGGTATCCTACGAGCAGTACTTC. This chain uses TRBV4-1 with TRBJ2-7; the D gene is possibly TRBD2 (6 bases). There are 15 residues in the CDR3. In germline, CDR1 is MGHRA, CDR2 YSYEKL. V was clipped by 1 base and J by 1 base, with 11 bases between them.

The V and J genes are TRBV28 and TRBJ1-1; weak D call: TRBD1 (5 bases). Germline-derived CDR1 and CDR2 are MDHEN and SYDVKM. V was shortened by 6 bases and J by 8 bases, with 19 bases between the two germline ends. This CDR3 has 14 residues. Written as DNA, the CDR3 is TGTGCCAGCAGAGAACCGGGAGGATGGGGGGAAGCTTTCTTT. Residues: CASREPGGWGEAFF.

V gene TRBV13 combines with J gene TRBJ2-7; 7 bases fit TRBD1. This CDR3 is 14 amino acids long. CDR1 and CDR2 from the germline V gene are PRHDT and FYEKMQ (reference sequence). V was clipped by 5 bases and J by 5 bases; unmatched bases: 9. CDR3 loop: CASSPRRQGHEQYF. DNA for the CDR3: TGTGCCAGCAGCCCCCGGAGACAGGGACACGAGCAGTACTTC.

This rearrangement joins TRBV5-1 to TRBJ2-1, with D possibly matching TRBD2 (6 bases). The CDR3 is made up of 15 amino acids. V lost 4 bases, J lost 0 bases, and 11 bases lay in between. Germline values: CDR1 SGHRS, CDR2 YFSETQ. CDR3 loop: CASSPGTYSYNEQFF. Written as DNA, the CDR3 is TGCGCCAGCAGCCCCGGGACTTACTCCTACAATGAGCAGTTCTTC.